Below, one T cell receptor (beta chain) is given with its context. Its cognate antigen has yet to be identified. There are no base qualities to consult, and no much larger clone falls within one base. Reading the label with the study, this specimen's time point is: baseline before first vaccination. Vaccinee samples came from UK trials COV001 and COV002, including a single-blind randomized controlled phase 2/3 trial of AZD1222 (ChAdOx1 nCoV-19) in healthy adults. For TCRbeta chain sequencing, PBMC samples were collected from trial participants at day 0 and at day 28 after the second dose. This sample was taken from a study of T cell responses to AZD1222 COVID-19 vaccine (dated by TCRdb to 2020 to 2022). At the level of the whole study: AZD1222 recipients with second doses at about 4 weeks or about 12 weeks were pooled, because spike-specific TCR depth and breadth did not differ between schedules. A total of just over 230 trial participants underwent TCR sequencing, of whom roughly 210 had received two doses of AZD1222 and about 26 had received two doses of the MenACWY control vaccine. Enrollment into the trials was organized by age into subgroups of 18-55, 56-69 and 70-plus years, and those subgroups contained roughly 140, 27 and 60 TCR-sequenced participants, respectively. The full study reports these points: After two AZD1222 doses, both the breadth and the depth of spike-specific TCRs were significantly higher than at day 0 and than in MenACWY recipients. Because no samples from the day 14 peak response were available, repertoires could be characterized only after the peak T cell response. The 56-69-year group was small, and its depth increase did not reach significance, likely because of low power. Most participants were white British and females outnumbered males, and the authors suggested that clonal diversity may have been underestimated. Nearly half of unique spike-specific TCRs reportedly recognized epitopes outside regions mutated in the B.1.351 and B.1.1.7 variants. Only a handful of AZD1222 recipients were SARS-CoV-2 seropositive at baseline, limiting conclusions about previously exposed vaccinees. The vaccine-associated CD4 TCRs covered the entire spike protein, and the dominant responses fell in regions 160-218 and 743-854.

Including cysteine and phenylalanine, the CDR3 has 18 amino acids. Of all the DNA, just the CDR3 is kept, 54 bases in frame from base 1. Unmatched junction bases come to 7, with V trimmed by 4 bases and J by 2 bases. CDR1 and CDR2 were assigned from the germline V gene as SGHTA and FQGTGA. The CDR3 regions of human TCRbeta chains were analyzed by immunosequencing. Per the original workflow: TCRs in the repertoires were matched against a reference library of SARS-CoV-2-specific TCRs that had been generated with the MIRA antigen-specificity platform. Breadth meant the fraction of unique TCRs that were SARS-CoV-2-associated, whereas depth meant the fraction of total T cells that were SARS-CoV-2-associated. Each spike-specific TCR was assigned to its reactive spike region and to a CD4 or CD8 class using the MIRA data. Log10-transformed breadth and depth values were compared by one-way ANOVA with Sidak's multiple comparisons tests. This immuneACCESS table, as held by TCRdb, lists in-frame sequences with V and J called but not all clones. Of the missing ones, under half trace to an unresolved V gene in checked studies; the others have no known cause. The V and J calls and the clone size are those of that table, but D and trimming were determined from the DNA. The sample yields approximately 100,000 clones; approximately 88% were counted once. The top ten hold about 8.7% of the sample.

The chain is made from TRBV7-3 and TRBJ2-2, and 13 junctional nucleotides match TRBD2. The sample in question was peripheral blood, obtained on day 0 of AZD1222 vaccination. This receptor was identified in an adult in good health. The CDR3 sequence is CASSSRTSGGVNTGELFF. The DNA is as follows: TGTGCCAGCAGCTCCCGGACTAGCGGGGGCGTCAACACCGGGGAGCTGTTTTTT.